These 23 T cell receptor beta chains came from one sample sequenced in a study of T cells in Graves' hyperthyroidism and ophthalmopathy. The CDR3 regions of TCR beta were amplified from RNA transcripts. The HTBI primer set was used in a first-round RT-PCR of the TCR CDR3. TCRdb fed the multiplex PCR reads into MiXCR, producing one record per CDR3 protein. Of 400,000 to 500,000 distinct CDR3 sequences listed, roughly 14% are singletons. Sequences were obtained from blood. These receptor sequences come from a young man with Graves' ophthalmopathy.

This clonotype was detected a few times. This chain links TRBV6-5 with TRBJ2-5; D uncertain. Germline V gives CDR1 MNHEY, CDR2 SVGAGI. Trimming stripped 0 bases from V and 2 bases from J, with 10 bases between. This CDR3 comprises 15 residues. CDR3 nucleotides: TGTGCCAGCAGTTACTCGCCCGCCAGGCAAGAGACCCAGTACTTC. Amino acid sequence: CASSYSPARQETQYF.

This clonotype occurred many times. This rearrangement joins TRBV6-2 or TRBV6-3 to TRBJ2-7; 7 positions agree with TRBD1. This CDR3 comprises 14 residues. The germline V gene encodes CDR1 MNHEY and CDR2 SVGEGT. Trimming at V came to 7 bases and at J to 0 bases, leaving 6 bases not matched to a gene. The CDR3 nucleotides are TGTGCCAGCAACATACAGGGGCCCTCCTACGAGCAGTACTTC. Translated: CASNIQGPSYEQYF.

The chain recombines TRBV18 with TRBJ1-3; D might be TRBD1 (5 bases). Trimming took off 3 bases at V and 0 bases at J, with 9 bases between the two ends. Germline V gene data show CDR1 as KGHSH and CDR2 as LQKENI. This CDR3 is 15 amino acids long. The CDR3 bases are TGTGCCAGCTCACCGGACATTGTCTCTGGAAACACCATATATTTT. Translated, it gives CASSPDIVSGNTIYF.

The chain joins TRBV7-9 to TRBJ2-6; 9 bases fit TRBD2. This CDR3 contains 15 residues. J was trimmed by 4 bases and V by 4 bases; bases with no gene match: 2. CDR1 is SEHNR and CDR2 is FQNEAQ in the germline V gene (reference sequence). The CDR3 loop reads CASSSSGTGANVLTF. In DNA form, the CDR3 reads TGTGCCAGCAGCTCTAGCGGGACAGGGGCCAACGTCCTGACTTTC.

In this sample, this clonotype turned up a few times. V is TRBV19 and J is TRBJ2-5, with TRBD2 matching 13 bases. The ends lost 6 bases at V and 3 bases at J; junction bases unmatched: 7. This CDR3 has 16 residues. CDR1 and CDR2 from the germline V gene are LNHDA and SQIVND (reference sequence). The CDR3 region is CASRPGLAGSEETQYF. The CDR3 DNA follows: TGTGCCAGTAGGCCGGGACTAGCGGGATCCGAAGAGACCCAGTACTTC.

The rearrangement links TRBV12-3 or TRBV12-4 to TRBJ2-1; weak D call: TRBD1 (8 bases). There are 16 residues in the CDR3. Trimming cost V 5 bases and J 8 bases, with 22 bases left between them. The CDR3 DNA is TGTGCCAGCAGTCTGTTTACAGGGGGGGCCCTGGATGAGCAGTTCTTC. It is translated as CASSLFTGGALDEQFF.

The J gene is TRBJ2-3, the V gene TRBV12-3 or TRBV12-4; 9 bases fit TRBD2. The CDR3 has 15 amino acids. V lost 1 base to trimming and J lost 4 bases; unmatched junction nucleotides: 3. DNA of the CDR3: TGTGCCAGCAGTTTAGTGCGGGGGGGGGCAGATACGCAGTATTTT. Translation gives CASSLVRGGADTQYF.

This clonotype was observed a handful of times. The chain links TRBV20-1 to TRBJ2-2, with 9 bases lining up with TRBD2. Trimming removed 3 bases from V and 2 bases from J; junction bases left unmatched: 4. CDR3 length: 15 residues. The germline V gene encodes CDR1 DFQATT and CDR2 SNEGSKA (reference sequence). The CDR3 region has the DNA TGCAGTGCTAGTCGGCTAGCGGGAAACACCGGGGAGCTGTTTTTT. It specifies CSASRLAGNTGELFF.

This sequence joins TRBV5-1 and TRBJ2-7; 10 nucleotides line up with TRBD1. The germline CDR1 and CDR2 sequences are SGHRS and YFSETQ. The CDR3 runs 14 residues. The junction had 4 bases not matched to a gene; V was cut back by 2 bases and J by 5 bases. In nucleotides, the CDR3 is TGCGCCAGCAGCTTCCGGGACAGGGGCCACGAGCAGTACTTC. It translates to CASSFRDRGHEQYF.

This clonotype was detected many times. This chain joins TRBV6-2 or TRBV6-3 and TRBJ1-5, with unresolved D. V was cut by 0 bases and J by 5 bases, with 8 bases left in between. CDR3 length: 14 residues. CDR1 MNHEY and CDR2 SVGEGT come from the germline V gene. The CDR3 is CASSYSATHQPQHF. CDR3 coding DNA: TGTGCCAGCAGTTACTCGGCTACGCATCAGCCCCAGCATTTT.

The chain carries TRBV29-1 and TRBJ2-2; TRBD1 is a possible D gene (6 bases). This CDR3 contains 14 residues. Germline CDR1 and CDR2: SQVTM and ANQGSEA. V shed 4 bases and J shed 0 bases, with 9 bases lying between them. Here the CDR3 reads CSVVQGPNTGELFF. The CDR3 region has the DNA TGCAGCGTTGTTCAGGGGCCGAACACCGGGGAGCTGTTTTTT.

This clonotype was picked up a small number of times. The chain is built from TRBV19 and TRBJ1-5; 8 bases fit TRBD1. CDR1 and CDR2 from the germline V gene are LNHDA and SQIVND (reference sequence). The CDR3 loop spans 16 amino acids. The V and J ends lost 0 bases and 3 bases, in that order; junction bases with no gene match: 4. In DNA form, the CDR3 reads TGTGCCAGTAGTATAGACCGGACAGGGTTCAATCAGCCCCAGCATTTT. It specifies CASSIDRTGFNQPQHF. Supplemented by reference TRBV19 and TRBJ1-5, the full variable domain reads DGGITQSPKYLFRKEGQNVTLSCEQNLNHDAMYWYRQDPGQGLRLIYYSQIVNDFQKGDIAEGYSVSREKKESFPLTVTSAQKNPTAFYLCASSIDRTGFNQPQHFGDGTRLSIL.

The chain links TRBV12-3 or TRBV12-4 to TRBJ2-5; D may be TRBD1 (6 bases). This CDR3 has 13 amino acids. With 6 bases removed from V and 4 bases from J, the gap between germline ends came to 12 bases. For the CDR3, the DNA is TGTGCCAGCAGGAAACAGGGAAGAGAGACCCAGTACTTC. Encoded protein: CASRKQGRETQYF.

This clonotype occurred many times. The CDR3 DNA sequence: TGTGCCAGCAGCTTAACACCTATTCATAATTCACCCCTCCACTTT. This translates into CASSLTPIHNSPLHF. This rearrangement joins TRBV7-9 to TRBJ1-6; D unclear. This CDR3 is built from 15 residues. The germline V and J ends were trimmed by 2 bases and 5 bases, with 10 bases remaining between them. Germline V gene lookup returns CDR1 SEHNR and CDR2 FQNEAQ (reference sequence).

This clonotype was recorded many times. The chain has TRBV30 and TRBJ1-2; D uncertain. Germline CDR1 and CDR2: GTSNPN and SVGIG (reference sequence). The V end was cut by 1 base, the J end by 4 bases, with 13 bases between. The CDR3 is 14 amino acids. CDR3 sequence (DNA): TGTGCCTGGAGTGGCGGCCGACTAGGCTATGGCTACACCTTC. Its translation is CAWSGGRLGYGYTF.

This clonotype has at least ten counts. This sequence joins TRBV27 and TRBJ2-7, with 7 bases that match TRBD1. The CDR3 extends over 14 amino acids. The germline gives CDR1 MNHEY, CDR2 SMNVEV (reference sequence). The V gene end was trimmed by 7 bases and the J gene end by 5 bases; junction bases not matched to a gene: 11. In DNA, the CDR3 is TGTGCCAGCAACCCGACAGGGCAAGCTAACGAGCAGTACTTC. Residues: CASNPTGQANEQYF.

This clonotype was counted at least ten times. The chain carries TRBV30 and TRBJ2-2, with 9 bases that match TRBD1. Germline V CDR1 and CDR2: GTSNPN, SVGIG (reference sequence). V shed 1 base and J 5 bases; nucleotides not matched to a gene: 2. This CDR3 is built from 14 residues. The CDR3 loop reads CAWSGQGGTGELFF. CDR3 sequence (DNA): TGTGCCTGGAGTGGACAGGGGGGAACCGGGGAGCTGTTTTTT.

This clonotype occurred a few times. The chain joins TRBV3-1 to TRBJ2-4; D tentatively fits TRBD1 or TRBD2 (5 bases each). This CDR3 spans 14 amino acids. Germline assignment: CDR1 LGHDT and CDR2 YNNKEL (reference sequence). Trimming stripped 2 bases from V and 13 bases from J, with 18 bases between. The CDR3 nucleotides are TGTGCCAGCAGCCAAATCGGGGACGGTACCATGCAGTACTTC. It encodes CASSQIGDGTMQYF.

This clonotype has a handful of counts. V usage is TRBV9 and J usage is TRBJ2-2; D is ambiguous. The CDR3 is 12 amino acids. V was pared by 1 base and J by 7 bases, with 5 bases between. Germline CDR1 and CDR2: SGDLS and YYNGEE. CDR3 sequence reads: CASSVPGGELFF. The CDR3 DNA reads as TGTGCCAGCAGCGTACCTGGCGGGGAGCTGTTTTTT.

The chain's CDR3 is CASSIMSGANVLTF. As DNA, the CDR3 is TGTGCCAGTAGTATCATGTCTGGGGCCAACGTCCTGACTTTC. The chain couples TRBV19 to TRBJ2-6; D is uncertain. This CDR3 spans 14 amino acids. Germline CDR1 and CDR2: LNHDA and SQIVND (reference sequence). Trimming took 3 bases from V and 1 from J, leaving 4 bases between them.

This clonotype was detected a few times. CDR3: CASSLNRVEPSYEQYF. The CDR3 region has the DNA TGTGCCAGCAGTCTAAACAGGGTTGAGCCTTCCTACGAGCAGTACTTC. The chain uses TRBV28 and TRBJ2-7; perhaps TRBD1 as D (6 bases). V was cut by 5 bases and J by 1 base, with 18 bases left in between. CDR3 size: 16 residues. Germline CDR1 is MDHEN and CDR2 is SYDVKM.

This clonotype was detected ten times or more. CDR3 in amino acids: CASSQDTLGTNEQYF. CDR3 coding DNA: TGTGCCAGCAGCCAAGATACATTGGGTACCAACGAGCAGTACTTC. The chain joins TRBV3-1 to TRBJ2-7; no reliable D call. CDR1 and CDR2 (germline): LGHDT, YNNKEL (reference sequence). V was pared by 0 bases and J by 5 bases, with 14 bases between. There are 15 residues in the CDR3.

This clonotype was detected only a few times. The chain couples TRBV4-1 to TRBJ2-6; D uncertain. CDR3 length: 15 amino acids. The germline V gene encodes CDR1 MGHRA and CDR2 YSYEKL. Trimming shortened V by 1 base and J by 4 bases, and 8 bases separated the two germline ends. The CDR3 bases are TGCGCCAGCAGCCAAGGGAAGGGAGGGGCCAACGTCCTGACTTTC. It translates to CASSQGKGGANVLTF.